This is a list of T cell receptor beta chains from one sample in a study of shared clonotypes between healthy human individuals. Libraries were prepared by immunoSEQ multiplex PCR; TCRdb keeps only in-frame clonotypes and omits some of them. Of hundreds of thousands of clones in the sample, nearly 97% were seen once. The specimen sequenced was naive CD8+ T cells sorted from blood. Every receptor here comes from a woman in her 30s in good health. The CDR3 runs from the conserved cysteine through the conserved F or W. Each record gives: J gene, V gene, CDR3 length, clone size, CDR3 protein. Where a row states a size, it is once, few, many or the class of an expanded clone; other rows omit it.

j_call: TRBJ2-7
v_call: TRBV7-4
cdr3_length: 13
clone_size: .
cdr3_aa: CASSHGTFGEQYF

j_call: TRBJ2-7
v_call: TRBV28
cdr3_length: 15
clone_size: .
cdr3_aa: CASSSAPADSYEQYF

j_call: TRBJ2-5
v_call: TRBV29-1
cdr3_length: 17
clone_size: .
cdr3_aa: CSVEDQWANSHQETQYF

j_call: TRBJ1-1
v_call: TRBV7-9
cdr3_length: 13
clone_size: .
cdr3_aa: CASSPQGISEAFF

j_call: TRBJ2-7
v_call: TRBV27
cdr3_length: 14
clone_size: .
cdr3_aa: CASAPSGSLHEQYF

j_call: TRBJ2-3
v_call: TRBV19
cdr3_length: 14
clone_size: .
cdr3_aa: CASSMKSSTDTQYF

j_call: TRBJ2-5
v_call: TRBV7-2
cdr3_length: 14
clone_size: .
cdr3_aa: CASRSGTITETQYF

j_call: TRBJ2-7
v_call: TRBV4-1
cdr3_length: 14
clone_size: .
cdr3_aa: CASSPRDRVYEQYF

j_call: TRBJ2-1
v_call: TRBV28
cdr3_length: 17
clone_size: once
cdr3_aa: CASRMDLAGAHYNEQFF

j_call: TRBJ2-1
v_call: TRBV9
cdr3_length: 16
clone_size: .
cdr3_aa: CASSVAKGYPYNEQFF

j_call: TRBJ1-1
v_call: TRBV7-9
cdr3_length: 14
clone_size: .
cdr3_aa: CASSFLPGRTEAFF

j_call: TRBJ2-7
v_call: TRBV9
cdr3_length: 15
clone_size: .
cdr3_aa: CASSVALATTYEQYF

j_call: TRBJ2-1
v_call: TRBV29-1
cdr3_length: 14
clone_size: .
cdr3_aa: CSVGDGTLGDEQFF

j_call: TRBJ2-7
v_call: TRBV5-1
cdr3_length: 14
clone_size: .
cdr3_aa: CASSLDKSSYEQYF

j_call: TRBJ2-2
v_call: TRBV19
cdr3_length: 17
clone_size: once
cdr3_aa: CASSIGTSGENTGELFF

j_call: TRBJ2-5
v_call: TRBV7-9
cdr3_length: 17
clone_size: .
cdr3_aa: CASSSLGSKHTQETQYF

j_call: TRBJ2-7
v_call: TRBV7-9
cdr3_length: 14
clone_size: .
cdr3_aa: CASSTTSGTSEQYF

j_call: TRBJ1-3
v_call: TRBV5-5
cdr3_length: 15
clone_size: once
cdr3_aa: CASSLGDSRGNTIYF

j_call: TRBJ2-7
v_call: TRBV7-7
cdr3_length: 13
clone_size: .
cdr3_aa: CASSLSGTYEQYF

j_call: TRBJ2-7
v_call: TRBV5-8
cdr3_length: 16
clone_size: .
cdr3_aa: CASSLGLAGALREQYF

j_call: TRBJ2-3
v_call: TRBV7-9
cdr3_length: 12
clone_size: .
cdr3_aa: CASSLGRDTQYF

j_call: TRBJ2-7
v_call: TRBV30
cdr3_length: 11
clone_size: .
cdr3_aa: CAGLDVYEQYF

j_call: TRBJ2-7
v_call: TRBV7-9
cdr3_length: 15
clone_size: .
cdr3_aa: CASSLATSGRNEQYF

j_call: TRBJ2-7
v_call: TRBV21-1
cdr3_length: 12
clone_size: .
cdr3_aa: CARTGIHYEQYF

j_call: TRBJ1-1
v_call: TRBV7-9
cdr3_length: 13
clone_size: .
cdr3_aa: CASSAGFNTEAFF

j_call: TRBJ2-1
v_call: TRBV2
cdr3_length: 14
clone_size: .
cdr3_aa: CASSISGGYNEQFF

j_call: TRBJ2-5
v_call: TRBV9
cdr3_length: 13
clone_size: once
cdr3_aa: CASSLLPQETQYF

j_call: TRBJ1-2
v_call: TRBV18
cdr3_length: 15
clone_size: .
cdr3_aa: CASSPPGGMSYGYTF

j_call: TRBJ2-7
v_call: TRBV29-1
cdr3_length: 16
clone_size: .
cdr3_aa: CSVGGSTGTSYYEQYF

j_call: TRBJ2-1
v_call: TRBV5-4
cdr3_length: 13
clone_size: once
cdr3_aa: CASSLLGEDEQFF

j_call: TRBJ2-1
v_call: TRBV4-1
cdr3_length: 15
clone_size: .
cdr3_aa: CASSQASGRRIEQFF

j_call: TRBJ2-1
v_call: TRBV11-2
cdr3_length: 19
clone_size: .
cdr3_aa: CASSLEPPLPPDRGGEQFF

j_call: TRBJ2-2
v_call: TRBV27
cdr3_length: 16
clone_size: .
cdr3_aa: CASRTVLAANTGELFF

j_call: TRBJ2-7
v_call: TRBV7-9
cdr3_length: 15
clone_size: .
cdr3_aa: CASSFVRGATYEQYF

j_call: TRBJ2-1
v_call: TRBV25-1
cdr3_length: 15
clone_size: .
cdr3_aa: CASSGDVLEDNEQFF

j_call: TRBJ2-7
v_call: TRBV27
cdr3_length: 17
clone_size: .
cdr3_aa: CASSPTRLAGPSNEQYF

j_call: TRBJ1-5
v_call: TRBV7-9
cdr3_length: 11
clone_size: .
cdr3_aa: CASSDDKQQHF

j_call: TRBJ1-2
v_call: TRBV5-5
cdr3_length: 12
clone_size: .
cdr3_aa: CASSLTGYGYTF

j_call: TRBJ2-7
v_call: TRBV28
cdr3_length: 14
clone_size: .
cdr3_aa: CASSSRQGSYEQYF